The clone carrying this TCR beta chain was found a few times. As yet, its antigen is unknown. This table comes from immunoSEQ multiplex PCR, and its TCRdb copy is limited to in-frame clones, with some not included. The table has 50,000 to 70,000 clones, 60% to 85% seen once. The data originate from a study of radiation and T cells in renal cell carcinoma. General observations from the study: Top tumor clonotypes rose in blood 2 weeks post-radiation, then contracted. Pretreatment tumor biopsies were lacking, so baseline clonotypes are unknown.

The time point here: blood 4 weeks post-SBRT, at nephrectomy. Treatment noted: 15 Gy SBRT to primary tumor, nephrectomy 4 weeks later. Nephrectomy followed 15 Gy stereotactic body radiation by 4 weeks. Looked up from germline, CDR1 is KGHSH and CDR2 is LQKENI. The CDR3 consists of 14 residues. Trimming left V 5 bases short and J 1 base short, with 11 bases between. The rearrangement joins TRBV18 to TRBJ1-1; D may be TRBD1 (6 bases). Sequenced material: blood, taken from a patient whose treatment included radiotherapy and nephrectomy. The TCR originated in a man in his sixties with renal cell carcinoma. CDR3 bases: TGTGCCAGCTCATTATTACAGGGGAACACTGAAGCTTTCTTT. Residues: CASSLLQGNTEAFF.